Listed here are 9 T cell receptor beta chains from one sample, sequenced in a study of CD8+ T cells in alopecia areata. RNA extraction was followed by reverse transcription into cDNA, which acted as the sequencing template. This table comes from immunoSEQ multiplex PCR, and its TCRdb copy is limited to in-frame clones, with some not included. This sample has 90,000 to 100,000 clones, with approximately 60% found just once. Treatment in this sample: oral pan-JAK inhibitor, 5-10 mg twice daily. The sample here was CD8+ T cells sorted from blood, taken at week 4, from a patient treated with tofacitinib. These receptors came from a human donor with alopecia areata.

The V and J genes are TRBV5-8 and TRBJ1-5; D might be TRBD1 (6 bases). The CDR3 runs 15 residues. From germline, CDR1 is SGHTS and CDR2 YDEGEE. V shed 2 bases and J shed 3 bases, with 12 bases lying between them. CDR3 amino acids: CASSFGDTHNQPQHF. The CDR3 coding sequence is TGTGCCAGCAGCTTCGGGGACACGCACAATCAGCCCCAGCATTTT.

This chain uses TRBV7-9 with TRBJ2-1, with 7 nucleotides matching TRBD2. Trimming removed 11 bases from V and 8 bases from J; junction bases left unmatched: 6. The CDR3 is made up of 11 amino acids. Germline V gene sequence: CDR1 SEHNR, CDR2 FQNEAQ (reference sequence). The CDR3 reads CAGRSGDEQFF. The CDR3 nucleotides read TGTGCCGGGAGGAGCGGGGATGAGCAGTTCTTC.

The chain uses TRBV7-9 and TRBJ1-2; 9 bases match TRBD1. CDR1 and CDR2 from the germline V gene are SEHNR and FQNEAQ (reference sequence). V was clipped by 4 bases and J by 8 bases; unmatched bases: 8. This CDR3 has 14 amino acids. DNA of the CDR3: TGTGCCAGCAGCTCTGAACAGGGGGCGCGGGGCTACACCTTC. It encodes CASSSEQGARGYTF.

This clone has only one observation. DNA for the CDR3: TGTGCCAGCAGCTTAGTAGAAATGAACACTGAAGCTTTCTTT. Translated: CASSLVEMNTEAFF. This sequence joins TRBV7-9 and TRBJ1-1, with unresolved D. With 1 base removed from V and 0 bases from J, the gap between germline ends came to 6 bases. CDR1 is SEHNR and CDR2 is FQNEAQ in the germline V gene (reference sequence). The CDR3 consists of 14 residues.

This sequence joins TRBV30 and TRBJ2-7; the D is unclear. The germline V gene encodes CDR1 GTSNPN and CDR2 SVGIG (reference sequence). V lost 0 bases and J 10 bases, leaving 19 bases between the germline ends. CDR3 length: 14 residues. This CDR3 reads CAWSVPGWDGEQYF. Here the CDR3 DNA reads TGTGCCTGGAGTGTACCTGGCTGGGATGGGGAACAGTACTTC.

CDR3 nucleotides: TGTGCCAGCAGTCCAAGGGACAGGGGCTACGAGCAGTACTTC. It is translated as CASSPRDRGYEQYF. The rearrangement links TRBV28 to TRBJ2-7; 10 nucleotides line up with TRBD1. The CDR3 totals 14 residues. Germline V gene sequence: CDR1 MDHEN, CDR2 SYDVKM. With 5 bases clipped from V and 3 bases from J, the junction kept 4 bases outside the gene matches.

This clone showed up just a few times. This chain connects TRBV4-2 to TRBJ2-1, with 8 bases identical to TRBD2. The CDR3 consists of 19 residues. V lost 3 bases to trimming and J lost 0 bases; unmatched junction nucleotides: 13. CDR1 LGHNA and CDR2 YNFKEQ come from the germline V gene. CDR3 nucleotides: TGTGCCAGCAGCCAGAACGCCCTTAGCGGGACGAGCTCCTACAATGAGCAGTTCTTC. This translates into CASSQNALSGTSSYNEQFF.

The genes are TRBV13 and TRBJ2-7, with 10 bases that match TRBD1. Germline V gene sequence: CDR1 PRHDT, CDR2 FYEKMQ (reference sequence). The CDR3 contains 14 residues. Germline trimming cut 1 base from V and 5 bases from J; bases unmatched to any gene: 2. CDR3 amino acids: CASSLEDRGNEQYF. The CDR3 DNA sequence: TGTGCCAGCAGCTTAGAGGACAGGGGGAACGAGCAGTACTTC.

V gene TRBV27 combines with J gene TRBJ2-1; 7 bases match TRBD2. The CDR3 covers 17 residues. Per the germline V gene, CDR1 is MNHEY and CDR2 is SMNVEV (reference sequence). The V gene end was trimmed by 5 bases and the J gene end by 0 bases; junction bases not matched to a gene: 10. CDR3 sequence reads: CASSTRLAKSSYNEQFF. Written as DNA, the CDR3 is TGTGCCAGCAGTACGCGACTAGCTAAGAGCTCCTACAATGAGCAGTTCTTC.